These 10 T cell receptor beta chains share one sample of origin, sequenced in a study of cytomegalovirus exposure and HLA in healthy donors. In the PCR, 60 Vbeta and 13 Jbeta primers were used. Repertoires were generated with immunoSEQ multiplex PCR, while TCRdb's copy carries only in-frame clones and drops some. This sample yields almost 70,000 clones, of which under 80% are seen a single time; 12% to 15% belongs to the top ten. The sequenced sample was PBMCs. All receptors come from a male donor in good health and CMV-seropositive.

This clone was observed once. The V gene is TRBV11-2, the J gene TRBJ1-2, with 10 positions matching TRBD1. CDR1 is SGHAT and CDR2 is FQNNGV in the germline V gene. The junction had 0 bases not matched to a gene; V was cut back by 1 base and J by 4 bases. The CDR3 length is 14 residues. CDR3: CASSLGQGAYGYTF. The CDR3 nucleotides read TGTGCCAGCAGCTTAGGACAGGGGGCCTATGGCTACACCTTC.

V gene TRBV27 combines with J gene TRBJ2-2; D perhaps matches TRBD2 (6 bases). V lost 3 bases and J 7 bases, leaving 24 bases between the germline ends. The CDR3 totals 18 residues. Germline assignment: CDR1 MNHEY and CDR2 SMNVEV (reference sequence). This chain's CDR3 is CASSFLAGRSSEIGELFF. Here the CDR3 DNA reads TGTGCCAGCAGTTTCCTCGCTGGGAGGTCAAGCGAAATCGGGGAGCTGTTTTTT.

The rearrangement joins TRBV19 to TRBJ1-3; 8 bases line up with TRBD1. Trimming removed 6 bases from V and 9 bases from J; junction bases left unmatched: 7. Germline V CDR1 and CDR2: LNHDA, SQIVND (reference sequence). The CDR3 consists of 13 residues. The CDR3 protein is CASSRGQATTIYF. The CDR3 bases are TGTGCCAGTAGCAGGGGACAGGCGACCACCATATATTTT. The whole variable domain, remainder taken from reference TRBV19 and TRBJ1-3, is DGGITQSPKYLFRKEGQNVTLSCEQNLNHDAMYWYRQDPGQGLRLIYYSQIVNDFQKGDIAEGYSVSREKKESFPLTVTSAQKNPTAFYLCASSRGQATTIYFGEGSWLTVV.

The CDR3 region is CASSDSTRSTDTQYF. In nucleotides, the CDR3 is TGTGCCAGCAGTGACTCGACCAGGAGCACAGATACGCAGTATTTT. The rearrangement joins TRBV6-4 to TRBJ2-3, with D hard to call. CDR1 is MRHNA, CDR2 SNTAGT, per germline. Trimming took 0 bases from V and 0 from J, leaving 7 bases between them. This CDR3 contains 15 residues.

This clone was found once. The V gene is TRBV11-2, the J gene TRBJ2-3; D unclear. CDR1 is SGHAT, CDR2 FQNNGV, per germline. Trimming removed 1 base from V and 6 bases from J, with 11 bases in between. This CDR3 has 14 residues. The CDR3 protein is CASSLAQARDTQYF. The CDR3 bases are TGTGCCAGCAGCTTAGCCCAGGCCCGGGATACGCAGTATTTT.

Comment on this clone: At the DNA level, this CDR3 is encoded by other sequences in the same sample as well. The V and J genes are TRBV5-1 and TRBJ2-7; D perhaps matches TRBD1 (5 bases). The CDR3 has 13 amino acids. The germline CDR1 and CDR2 sequences are SGHRS and YFSETQ. The V gene lost 1 base and the J gene lost 2 bases, with 7 bases spanning the gap. The CDR3 region is CASSLTGAYEQYF. CDR3 in DNA: TGCGCCAGCAGCTTGACAGGAGCCTACGAGCAGTACTTC.

CDR3 sequence reads: CASGTIQETQYF. The CDR3 region has the DNA TGTGCCAGTGGCACGATCCAAGAGACCCAGTACTTC. This chain uses TRBV19 with TRBJ2-5, with D unclear. V dropped 8 bases and J dropped 1 base, with 8 bases sitting between them. Germline V gene lookup returns CDR1 LNHDA and CDR2 SQIVND (reference sequence). This CDR3 has 12 residues.

This clone was seen more than once but under ten times. The chain carries TRBV5-4 and TRBJ1-6; the D gene is possibly TRBD1 (5 bases). The CDR3 runs to 15 residues. V shed 2 bases and J shed 8 bases, with 14 bases lying between them. Germline values: CDR1 SGHNT, CDR2 YYREEE (reference sequence). CDR3 DNA: TGTGCCAGCAGCTTATGGAGGGGAAGGGATTCACCCCTCCACTTT. This sequence encodes CASSLWRGRDSPLHF.

The chain is built from TRBV5-6 and TRBJ2-4; 7 positions match TRBD1. Germline loops: CDR1 SGHDT, CDR2 YYEEEE. CDR3 size: 14 residues. The V gene end was trimmed by 1 base and the J gene end by 7 bases; junction bases not matched to a gene: 5. The CDR3 is CASSLQQGWNIQYF. In DNA form, the CDR3 reads TGTGCCAGCAGCTTGCAACAGGGGTGGAACATTCAGTACTTC. Filled out from reference TRBV5-6 and TRBJ2-4, the complete variable domain reads DAGVTQSPTHLIKTRGQQVTLRCSPKSGHDTVSWYQQALGQGPQFIFQYYEEEERQRGNFPDRFSGHQFPNYSSELNVNALLLGDSALYLCASSLQQGWNIQYFGAGTRLSVL.

The CDR3 sequence is CASSGLPGLNTEAFF. CDR3 nucleotides: TGTGCCAGCAGCGGCCTACCGGGACTCAACACTGAAGCTTTCTTT. V gene TRBV27 combines with J gene TRBJ1-1; tentative D call: TRBD1 (5 bases). Trimming removed 6 bases from V and 2 bases from J, with 16 bases in between. Looked up from germline, CDR1 is MNHEY and CDR2 is SMNVEV (reference sequence). CDR3 size: 15 residues.